This TCR beta chain was sequenced for a study of neurological immune-mediated disorders (dated by TCRdb to the late 2010s). About the investigation overall: Among the roughly 34 multiple sclerosis patients, relapsing-remitting MS was present in some 31 and secondary progressive MS was present in 3. Using UMI-based sequencing, the study compared peripheral blood TCR-beta repertoires from patients with HTLV-I-associated myelopathy (HAM/TSP), patients with multiple sclerosis, and healthy controls. The approximately 100 TCR-beta libraries included longitudinal samples, technical triplicates and paired sorted CD4+ and CD8+ T-cell subsets alongside PBMC samples. The cohort comprised roughly 70 subjects: roughly 15 HAM/TSP patients, approximately 34 multiple sclerosis patients and 20 or so healthy controls.

This clonotype was observed at least ten times. Its recognized antigen is unknown. Qualities for individual bases were not recorded, and no much larger clone is one base off. Trimming at the junction amounts to 0 bases on V and 7 bases on J, and the germline ends lie 10 bases apart. The CDR3 spans 13 residues, from the cysteine through the phenylalanine. Here the CDR3 DNA is all that survives: 39 bases in frame from base 1. As encoded in the germline V gene (reference sequence), CDR1 is SGHKS while CDR2 is YYEKEE. Results the study describes overall, beyond this receptor: No association of the MS cluster with clinical or MRI features was observed, and the need for larger cohorts was stated by the authors. Phylogenetic analysis grouped repertoires from 18 of 34 MS patients into a cluster of related CDR3 sequences, suggesting a possible repertoire-level signature. TCR clonal expansion was greatest in HAM/TSP patients and smallest in MS patients, who ranked below even healthy controls. Expanded clones from different subjects shared no identical CDR3 amino acid sequences, which suggests that TCR-beta repertoires were private in all groups.

cDNA was synthesized by template-switch 5'RACE using a primer with a 10-nucleotide random unique molecular identifier that tagged each TCR transcript. Over 200 million TCR-beta sequences, covering 15-18 subjects, were produced in each sequencing run. The RNeasy kit was used for extraction of total RNA. The KAPA Real-time Library Amplification kit was used to amplify TCR-beta VDJ regions with primers targeting the TCR constant region and the 5'RACE anchor. A first PCR added sample indexes and Illumina adaptors, after which a second PCR increased the library yield. After Ampure bead purification, the TCR product of roughly 650 bp was size-selected on a 2% E-gel SizeSelection system. Before pooling, libraries had their quality checked on a Bioanalyzer, their concentration measured with Qubit, and their quantity determined with the Kapa Library Quantification kit. An Illumina HiSeq 2500 was used to sequence the libraries paired-end at 2 x 150 bp. To increase sequence diversity, roughly 24-32% phiX was spiked into each library pool. The paper's processing steps were these. Quality-filtered reads were processed with the UMI-based MiGEC pipeline, which removed over 75% of raw TCR sequences during error correction. VDJ genes were aligned to IMGT germline references, and each clonotype was defined by a unique CDR3 amino acid sequence together with V-J genes. Clonal expansion, Shannon diversity and CDR3 relatedness (CalcPairwiseDistances, ClusterSamples) were evaluated with VDJtools, and phylogenetic trees were built with CLCbio workbench. A clone was classed as expanded if it had 8 or more unique UMIs, a cutoff based on coefficient-of-variation modelling across technical triplicates. The public reads were run again by TCRdb, first through fastp at Q25 and then through MiXCR, and only productive beta chains were kept. Under each unique CDR3 protein, matching rows form one entry showing the most common genes and DNA. TCRdb's processing, not the authors' own work, is the source of the V and J calls. The sample records around 130,000 distinct CDR3 sequences, roughly 3.4% of which are singletons. In total, the top ten clones hold around 1.2% of the sample.

For the unsorted PBMC libraries, 2 million PBMCs were stored in RNAlater at -80 degrees C until RNA extraction and were used to generate the libraries. Multiple sclerosis patients were enrolled in a US clinical protocol evaluating disease progression by magnetic resonance imaging. Peripheral blood underwent Ficoll-Hypaque density gradient centrifugation to isolate PBMCs, which were then cryopreserved in liquid nitrogen. The clonotype was recovered from a woman aged 25 to 39 with multiple sclerosis. The chain is made from TRBV5-5 and TRBJ1-1, with no D gene named confidently. The sequencing sample was made of PBMCs. The nucleotide sequence reads as follows: TGTGCCAGCAGCTTGGAGCGGACTTTTGAAGCTTTCTTT. Translation gives CASSLERTFEAFF.